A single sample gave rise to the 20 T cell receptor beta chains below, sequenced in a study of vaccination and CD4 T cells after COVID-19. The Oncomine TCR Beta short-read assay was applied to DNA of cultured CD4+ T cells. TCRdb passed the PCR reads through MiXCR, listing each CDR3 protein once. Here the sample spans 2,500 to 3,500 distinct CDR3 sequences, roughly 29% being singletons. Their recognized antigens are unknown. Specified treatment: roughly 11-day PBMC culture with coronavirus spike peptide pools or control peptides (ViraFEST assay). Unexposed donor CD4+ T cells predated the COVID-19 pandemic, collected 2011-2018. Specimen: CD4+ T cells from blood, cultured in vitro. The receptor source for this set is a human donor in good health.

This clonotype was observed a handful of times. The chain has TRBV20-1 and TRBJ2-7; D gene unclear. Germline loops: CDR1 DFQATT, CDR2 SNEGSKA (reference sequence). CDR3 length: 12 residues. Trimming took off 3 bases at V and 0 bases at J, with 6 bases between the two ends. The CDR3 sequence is CSASRHSYEQYF. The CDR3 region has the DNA TGCAGTGCTAGCCGACACTCCTACGAGCAGTACTTC.

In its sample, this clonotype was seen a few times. Here the CDR3 reads CARKISGANVLTF. The CDR3 nucleotides read TGTGCCAGGAAAATCTCTGGGGCCAACGTCCTGACTTTC. V gene TRBV2 combines with J gene TRBJ2-6; D unresolved. Trimming shortened V by 9 bases and J by 0 bases, and 6 bases separated the two germline ends. CDR3 length: 13 residues. Germline V gives CDR1 SNHLY, CDR2 FYNNEI.

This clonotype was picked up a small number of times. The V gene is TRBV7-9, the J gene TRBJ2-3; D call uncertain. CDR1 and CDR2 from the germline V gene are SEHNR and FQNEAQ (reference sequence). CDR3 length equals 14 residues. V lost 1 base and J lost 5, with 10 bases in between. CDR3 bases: TGTGCCAGCAGCTTAGGGCAGGTCATAGATACGCAGTATTTT. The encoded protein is CASSLGQVIDTQYF.

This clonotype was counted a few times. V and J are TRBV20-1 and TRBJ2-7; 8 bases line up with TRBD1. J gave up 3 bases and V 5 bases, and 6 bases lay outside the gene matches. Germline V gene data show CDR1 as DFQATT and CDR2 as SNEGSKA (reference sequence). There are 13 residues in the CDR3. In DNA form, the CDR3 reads TGCAGTGCTGGGGACAGGCAAAGCTACGAGCAGTACTTC. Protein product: CSAGDRQSYEQYF.

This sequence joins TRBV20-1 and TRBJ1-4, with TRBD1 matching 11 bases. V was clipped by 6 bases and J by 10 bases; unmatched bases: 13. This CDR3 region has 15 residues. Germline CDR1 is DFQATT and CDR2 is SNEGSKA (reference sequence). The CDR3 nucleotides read TGCAGTGCGTTGGACAGGGGGCGCGATCAGCTAAAACTGTTTTTT. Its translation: CSALDRGRDQLKLFF.

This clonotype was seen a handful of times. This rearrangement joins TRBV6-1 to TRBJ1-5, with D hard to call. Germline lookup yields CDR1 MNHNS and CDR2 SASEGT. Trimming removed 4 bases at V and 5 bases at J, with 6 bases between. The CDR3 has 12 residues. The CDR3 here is CASSGRDQPQHF. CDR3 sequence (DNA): TGTGCCAGCAGTGGACGGGATCAGCCCCAGCATTTT.

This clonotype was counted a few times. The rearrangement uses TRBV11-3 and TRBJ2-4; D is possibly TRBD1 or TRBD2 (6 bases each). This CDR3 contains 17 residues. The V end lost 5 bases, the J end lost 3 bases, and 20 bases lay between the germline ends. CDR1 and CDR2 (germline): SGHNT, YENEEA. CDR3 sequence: CASSEGGRVHGKNIQYF. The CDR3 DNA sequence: TGTGCCAGCAGCGAGGGGGGAAGGGTCCACGGCAAAAACATTCAGTACTTC.

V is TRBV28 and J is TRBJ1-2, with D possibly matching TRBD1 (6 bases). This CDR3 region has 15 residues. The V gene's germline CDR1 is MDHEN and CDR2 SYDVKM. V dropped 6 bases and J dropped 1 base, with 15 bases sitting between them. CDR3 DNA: TGTGCCAGCAGAATTACAGGGCCCAGTAACTATGGCTACACCTTC. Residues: CASRITGPSNYGYTF.

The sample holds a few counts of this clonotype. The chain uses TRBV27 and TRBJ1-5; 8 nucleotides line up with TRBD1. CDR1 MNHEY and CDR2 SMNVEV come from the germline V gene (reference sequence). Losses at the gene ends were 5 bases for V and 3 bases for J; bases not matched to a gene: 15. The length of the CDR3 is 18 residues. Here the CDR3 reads CASSPTIATGALNQPQHF. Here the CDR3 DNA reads TGTGCCAGCAGTCCCACCATCGCGACAGGGGCCCTCAATCAGCCCCAGCATTTT.

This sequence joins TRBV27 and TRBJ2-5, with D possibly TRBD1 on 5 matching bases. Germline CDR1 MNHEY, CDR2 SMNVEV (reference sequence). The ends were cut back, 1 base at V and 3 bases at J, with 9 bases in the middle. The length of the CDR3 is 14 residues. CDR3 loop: CASSLLPGKETQYF. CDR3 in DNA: TGTGCCAGCAGTTTATTACCAGGGAAAGAGACCCAGTACTTC.

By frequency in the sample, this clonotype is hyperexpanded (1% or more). The CDR3 sequence: CASNRKTSLNTEAFF. Here the CDR3 DNA reads TGTGCCAGTAATCGGAAAACCTCTTTGAACACTGAAGCTTTCTTT. The V gene is TRBV19, the J gene TRBJ1-1; no definite D call. The CDR3 sequence is 15 residues long. Germline loops: CDR1 LNHDA, CDR2 SQIVND (reference sequence). Deletions cut 7 bases from V and 0 bases from J, with 15 bases between. The complete variable domain, with remaining parts taken from reference TRBV19 and TRBJ1-1, reads DGGITQSPKYLFRKEGQNVTLSCEQNLNHDAMYWYRQDPGQGLRLIYYSQIVNDFQKGDIAEGYSVSREKKESFPLTVTSAQKNPTAFYLCASNRKTSLNTEAFFGQGTRLTVV.

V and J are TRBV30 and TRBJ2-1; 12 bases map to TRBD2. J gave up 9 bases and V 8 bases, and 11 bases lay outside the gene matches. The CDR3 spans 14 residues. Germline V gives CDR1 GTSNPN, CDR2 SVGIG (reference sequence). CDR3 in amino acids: CAGLTSGSTVEQFF. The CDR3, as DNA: TGTGCCGGGTTGACTAGCGGGAGTACGGTTGAGCAGTTCTTC.

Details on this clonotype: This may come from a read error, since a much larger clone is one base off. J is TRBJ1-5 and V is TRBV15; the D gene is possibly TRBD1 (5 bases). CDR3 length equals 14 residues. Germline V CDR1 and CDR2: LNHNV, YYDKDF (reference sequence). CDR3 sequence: CATSKMQGGQPRHF. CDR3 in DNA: TGTGCCACCAGCAAGATGCAGGGAGGGCAGCCCCGGCATTTT.

CDR3 nucleotide sequence: TGTGCCACCAGTGATTGGGTAGGGACAGGATCCACCGGGGAGCTGTTTTTT. It translates to CATSDWVGTGSTGELFF. This chain connects TRBV24-1 to TRBJ2-2; 8 bases match TRBD1. The CDR3 loop spans 17 amino acids. The J segment lost 4 bases and the V segment lost 2 bases, leaving 8 bases of the junction unmatched. Germline CDR1 and CDR2: KGHDR and SFDVKD.

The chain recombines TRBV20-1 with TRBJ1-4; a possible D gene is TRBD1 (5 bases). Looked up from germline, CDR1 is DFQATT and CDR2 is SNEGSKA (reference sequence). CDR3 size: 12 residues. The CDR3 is CRWGRTNEKLFF. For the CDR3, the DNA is TGCAGGTGGGGCAGAACTAATGAAAAACTGTTTTTT.

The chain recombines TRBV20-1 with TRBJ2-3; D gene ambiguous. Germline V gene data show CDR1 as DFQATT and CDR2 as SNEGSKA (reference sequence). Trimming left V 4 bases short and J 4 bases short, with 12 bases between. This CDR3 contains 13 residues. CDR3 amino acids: CSAKKGFADTQYF. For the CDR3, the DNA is TGCAGTGCTAAAAAGGGATTCGCAGATACGCAGTATTTT.

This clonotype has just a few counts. CDR3 loop: CASSLGGHYGYTF. Here the CDR3 DNA reads TGTGCCAGTAGTTTAGGGGGCCACTATGGCTACACCTTC. This rearrangement joins TRBV19 to TRBJ1-2, with 7 bases matching TRBD1. The CDR3 has 13 amino acids. The V and J ends lost 5 bases and 3 bases, in that order; junction bases with no gene match: 3. CDR1 and CDR2 (germline): LNHDA, SQIVND (reference sequence).

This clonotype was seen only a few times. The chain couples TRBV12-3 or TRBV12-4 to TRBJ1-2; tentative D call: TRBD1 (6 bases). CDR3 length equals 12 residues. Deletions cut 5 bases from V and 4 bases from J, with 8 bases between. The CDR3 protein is CASSQTGYGYTF. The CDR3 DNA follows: TGTGCCAGCAGTCAGACAGGCTATGGCTACACCTTC.

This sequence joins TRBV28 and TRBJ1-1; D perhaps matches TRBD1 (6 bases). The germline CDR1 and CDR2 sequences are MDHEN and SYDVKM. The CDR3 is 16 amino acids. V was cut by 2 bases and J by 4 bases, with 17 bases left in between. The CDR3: CASSLGDYQGGTEAFF. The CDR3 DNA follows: TGTGCCAGCAGTTTAGGGGACTACCAAGGGGGCACTGAAGCTTTCTTT. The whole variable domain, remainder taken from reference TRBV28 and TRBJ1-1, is DVKVTQSSRYLVKRTGEKVFLECVQDMDHENMFWYRQDPGLGLRLIYFSYDVKMKEKGDIPEGYSVSREKKERFSLILESASTNQTSMYLCASSLGDYQGGTEAFFGQGTRLTVV.

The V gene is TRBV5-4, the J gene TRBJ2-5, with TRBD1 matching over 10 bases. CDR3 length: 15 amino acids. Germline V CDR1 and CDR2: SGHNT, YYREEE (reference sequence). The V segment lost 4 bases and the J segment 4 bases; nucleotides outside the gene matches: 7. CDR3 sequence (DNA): TGTGCCAGCAGCGGAACCGGGACAGGGGTAGAGACCCAGTACTTC. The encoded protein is CASSGTGTGVETQYF.